Below, one T cell receptor (beta chain) is given with its context. The source of the sample is a study of blood T cell repertoires in COVID-19. As for the study in general: Researchers got acute and convalescent COVID-19 samples from the United States, Italy and Spain. PBMCs, B-cell-depleted T cells, or T cells were the source of the cDNA or gDNA that made up the material.

The CDR3 runs 13 residues. Assay: immunoSEQ multiplex PCR; the TCRdb copy retains only in-frame clones and omits some. The sample consists of about 310,000 clones, 70% to 90% of them appearing once. Individuals aged roughly 18 to 95 years were recruited from 24 US areas. Two negative PCRs, clearance, or symptom resolution had been documented for recovered Cohort 3 donors. The receptor was isolated from a middle-aged woman who had recovered from COVID-19. Sequencing was performed on PBMCs or T cells enriched from blood (not recorded which). The chain is built from TRBV21-1 and TRBJ1-5; TRBD1, the table's D call, lacks a check against the DNA. TRBV21-1 is deemed a pseudogene. In DNA form, the CDR3 reads TGTGCCAGCAGCGGGGACAGGGATCAGCCCCAGCATTTT. This encodes CASSGDRDQPQHF.